This T cell receptor (beta chain) was retrieved from a study of identical twins (TCRdb year 2016). With respect to the entire study: To test whether fetal clonotypes persist, this study deep-sequenced TCR alpha and beta repertoires from monozygotic twins, from unrelated adults of various ages, and from cord blood. Replicate twin experiments were performed at different times using different library preparation protocols to rule out contamination. General study outcomes and caveats: Conclusions relied on cross-sectional statistical analysis, since the same donors could not be followed over many years. Invariant T cells such as MAIT and iNKT could partly confound zero-insertion analyses, though diverse VJ usage argued against this for most clonotypes. Fewer insertions were carried by abundant cord blood beta clonotypes; a weaker similar trend was observed in young adult naive repertoires, while no such trend was observed in memory repertoires. Compared with coincidental sharing between unrelated individuals, out-of-frame TCR alpha sequences shared between twins showed an excess of sequences with low generation probability. In monozygotic twins, out-of-frame TCR alpha sharing was systematically underestimated by recombination models, although the models agreed with sharing between unrelated individuals. A weaker excess of twin sharing was found in beta out-of-frame sequences because the signal-to-noise ratio was lowered by fewer shared sequences.

The library relied on 5' RACE. The sequencer was an Illumina HiSeq 2000. A universal primer binding site was introduced by template switching, and a unique molecular identifier was present in the final cDNA, enabling accurate counting of TCR cDNA molecules. First-strand cDNA for TCR alpha and beta chains was synthesized from specific primers in the conserved constant-segment region. To control for contamination, each cDNA library was double barcoded with a SMART-Mk sample barcode plus Illumina barcodes. TruSeq adapter sequences and Illumina sample barcodes were added in two successive PCR steps. The TCR alpha and beta cDNA libraries were sequenced on the Illumina HiSeq platform using custom primers. From the authors' description of their analysis: Unique molecular identifiers were extracted from raw reads with MiGEC, and CDR3 positions were determined with MiXCR. Recombination models were inferred per individual with the repgenHMM and IGoR tools using an EM algorithm. The tcR package in R was used for shared clonotype analysis, with sharing normalized by the product of cloneset sizes. Out-of-frame nonproductive sequences were analyzed to study raw recombination free of thymic and clonal selection effects. TCRdb handled the public reads itself, with Q25 trimming in fastp and clone calling in MiXCR, and kept productive beta chains. Each CDR3 protein appears once, grouped with its most common genes and DNA. TCRdb assigned the V and J calls; the authors' analysis was not used. The sample table shows 1.5 million to 2 million distinct CDR3 sequences, and 25% to 35% are seen once. Around 0.3% of the sample is held by the ten biggest clonotypes.

All donors were healthy Caucasians. Germline trimming amounts to 1 base on V and 0 bases on J, with 8 as the count of junction bases outside the gene matches. Sequences SGHRS (CDR1) and YFSETQ (CDR2) are obtained from the germline V gene. The CDR3 holds 20 amino acids from the cysteine to the phenylalanine. Only CDR3 DNA is held: 60 bases, read in frame from base 1. The sample holds a few counts of this clonotype. This receptor's antigen is unknown. Per-base quality was not reported, and no clone a single base away is much larger than it. This receptor chain uses TRBV5-1 and TRBJ2-6; 12 middle bases align to TRBD2. The TCR was taken from a newborn girl in good health. What was sequenced was cord blood. The DNA sequence is given as TGCGCCAGCAGCTTGACTAGCGGGGGGTTCTTCTCCTCTGGGGCCAACGTCCTGACTTTC. This yields the protein CASSLTSGGFFSSGANVLTF.